The 13 T cell receptor beta chains below come from one sample, sequenced in a study of T cell responses to AZD1222 COVID-19 vaccine. The method was immunoSEQ multiplex PCR; TCRdb's version includes in-frame clones alone and lacks a portion of them. The sample has fewer than 100,000 clones; 90% are singletons. The specimen was peripheral blood, collected on day 0 of AZD1222 vaccination. These receptors originate from an adult in good health.

The V call is TRBV9, the J call TRBJ2-2; D is ambiguous. Germline-derived CDR1 and CDR2 are SGDLS and YYNGEE. The CDR3 is 14 residues long. Trimming cost V 0 bases and J 1 base, with 4 bases left between them. CDR3 sequence: CASSVEGNTGELFF. CDR3 sequence (DNA): TGTGCCAGCAGCGTAGAGGGGAACACCGGGGAGCTGTTTTTT.

This chain links TRBV25-1 with TRBJ1-6, with no clear D. Germline V CDR1 and CDR2: MGHDK, SYGVNS. The CDR3 sequence is 14 residues long. V lost 9 bases and J 7 bases, leaving 16 bases between the germline ends. The CDR3 region has the DNA TGTGCCAGTACGATGGGTTCGTCGAATTCACCCCTCCACTTT. It translates to CASTMGSSNSPLHF.

Here the CDR3 reads CASSQWTGEITEAFF. CDR3 in DNA: TGCGCCAGCAGTCAATGGACAGGGGAGATCACTGAAGCTTTCTTT. This chain links TRBV23-1 with TRBJ1-1; 9 bases match TRBD1. TRBV23-1 is filed as an ORF, its function uncertain. The V segment lost 1 base and the J segment 4 bases; nucleotides outside the gene matches: 4. The CDR3 extends over 15 amino acids.

The V and J genes are TRBV6-4 and TRBJ2-7; D gene uncertain. The V gene lost 7 bases and the J gene lost 6 bases, with 13 bases spanning the gap. Germline CDR1 is MRHNA and CDR2 is SNTAGT. The CDR3 contains 12 residues. The CDR3 DNA is TGTGCCAGCAAGGGTAGGAAGGGCGAGCAGTACTTC. Its translation is CASKGRKGEQYF.

The chain joins TRBV27 to TRBJ1-2; no clear D. This CDR3 has 12 amino acids. Between the trimmed V and J ends, which lost 2 bases and 6 bases, there was a span of 7 bases. Germline values: CDR1 MNHEY, CDR2 SMNVEV (reference sequence). CDR3 protein: CASSLRGNGYTF. DNA for the CDR3: TGTGCCAGCAGTTTACGAGGGAATGGCTACACCTTC.

The chain employs TRBV19 and TRBJ2-1; the match to TRBD1 covers 9 bases. Trimming at V came to 5 bases and at J to 5 bases, leaving 7 bases not matched to a gene. In germline, CDR1 is LNHDA, CDR2 SQIVND (reference sequence). The CDR3 is 15 residues long. The DNA for the CDR3 is TGTGCCAGTAGTTACAGACAGGGGGGGGACAATGAGCAGTTCTTC. Protein product: CASSYRQGGDNEQFF.

This clone was detected only once. Additional DNA sequences in this sample encode the identical CDR3. The chain has TRBV7-2 and TRBJ1-4; a possible D gene is TRBD1 (5 bases). Trimming took off 0 bases at V and 8 bases at J, with 10 bases between the two ends. The CDR3 is 14 amino acids. Germline assignment: CDR1 SGHTA and CDR2 FQGNSA. The CDR3, as DNA: TGTGCCAGCAGCTTAGCGGGACCGGGGGAAAAACTGTTTTTT. Residues: CASSLAGPGEKLFF.

Written as DNA, the CDR3 is TGTGCCAGCAGCGCCCAGGGAACTAGCGGGGGCCGGGGGGAGACCCAGTACTTC. This encodes CASSAQGTSGGRGETQYF. The J gene is TRBJ2-5, the V gene TRBV9; 11 nucleotides line up with TRBD2. The germline V gene has CDR1 SGDLS and CDR2 YYNGEE. V was pared by 3 bases and J by 5 bases, with 15 bases of the junction left unmatched. This CDR3 spans 18 amino acids.

The rearrangement uses TRBV9 and TRBJ1-2; 10 bases line up with TRBD1. CDR1 is SGDLS and CDR2 is YYNGEE in the germline V gene. CDR3 length equals 17 residues. V lost 9 bases and J lost 4; bases outside the gene matches: 18. The CDR3 DNA reads TGTGCCACCTTCTTCCGGGACAGGGGCGATAATGGCTATGGCTACACCTTC. It is translated as CATFFRDRGDNGYGYTF.

The rearrangement uses TRBV19 and TRBJ2-5, with D unclear. Germline lookup yields CDR1 LNHDA and CDR2 SQIVND (reference sequence). Trimming cost V 4 bases and J 0 bases, with 12 bases left between them. The CDR3 is 15 amino acids. CDR3 sequence: CASSNPQDYQETQYF. CDR3 in DNA: TGTGCCAGTAGTAACCCCCAGGATTACCAAGAGACCCAGTACTTC.

V gene TRBV19 combines with J gene TRBJ1-6; TRBD1 is a possible D gene (5 bases). This CDR3 spans 14 amino acids. V dropped 7 bases and J dropped 8 bases, with 15 bases sitting between them. CDR1 LNHDA and CDR2 SQIVND come from the germline V gene (reference sequence). CDR3 sequence: CASTFGGLDSPLHF. The CDR3 DNA is TGTGCCAGTACCTTCGGGGGTTTGGATTCACCCCTCCACTTT.

The J gene is TRBJ1-3, the V gene TRBV2; the D is unclear. V lost 7 bases and J 2 bases, leaving 9 bases between the germline ends. CDR1 is SNHLY and CDR2 is FYNNEI in the germline V gene. This CDR3 has 13 amino acids. The CDR3 here is CASTSQTGNTIYF. As DNA, the CDR3 is TGTGCCAGCACCTCACAGACTGGAAACACCATATATTTT.

The genes are TRBV7-9 and TRBJ1-3; D gene ambiguous. The germline CDR1 and CDR2 sequences are SEHNR and FQNEAQ (reference sequence). The CDR3 has 15 residues. V shed 2 bases and J shed 0 bases, with 8 bases lying between them. This chain's CDR3 is CASSLRGSSGNTIYF. CDR3 DNA sequence: TGTGCCAGCAGCTTACGCGGAAGCTCTGGAAACACCATATATTTT.